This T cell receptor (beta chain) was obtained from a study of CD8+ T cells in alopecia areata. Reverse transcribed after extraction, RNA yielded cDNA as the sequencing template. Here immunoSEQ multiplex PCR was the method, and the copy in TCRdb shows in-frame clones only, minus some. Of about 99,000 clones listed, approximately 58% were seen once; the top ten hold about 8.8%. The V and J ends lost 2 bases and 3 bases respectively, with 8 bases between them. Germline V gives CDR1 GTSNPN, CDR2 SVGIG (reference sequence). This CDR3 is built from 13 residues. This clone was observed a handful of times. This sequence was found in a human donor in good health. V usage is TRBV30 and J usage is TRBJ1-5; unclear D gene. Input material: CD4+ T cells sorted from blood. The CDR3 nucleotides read TGTGCCTGGAGTTTGACCGACAATCAGCCCCAGCATTTT. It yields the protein CAWSLTDNQPQHF.